This T cell receptor (beta chain) was identified during a study of graft-versus-host responses after intestinal transplantation. In the study overall: As for transplant type, recipients had multivisceral, liver-intestinal, or isolated intestinal grafts. Anti-thymocyte globulin induction was given to all recipients, followed by tacrolimus and steroids for about 3 years. Overall study results and limits: GvH clones occurred in recipient marrow; some first appeared in ileum or blood. Allografts carried high graft-versus-host to host-versus-graft clonal ratios in patients having graft-donor T cell macrochimerism.

With regard to this clone: Its matching antigen is unknown.

Only in-frame clones appear in the TCRdb table, and some are missing; sequencing was by immunoSEQ multiplex PCR. The sample lists 81,000 or so clones, over 80% occurring once. The CDR3 covers 15 residues. Germline lookup yields CDR1 MDHEN and CDR2 SYDVKM. Source: unstimulated CD8+ T cells sorted from spleen or lymph node cells, taken before transplant. The chain employs TRBV28 and TRBJ2-4, with D possibly matching TRBD1 (5 bases). This sequence originates from a human donor who was the organ donor for an intestinal transplant. In nucleotides, the CDR3 is TGTGTCATGGGTAGCAGGGCGTGGGGCAAAAACATTCAGTACTTC. Encoded protein: CVMGSRAWGKNIQYF. Based on the CDR3 plus reference TRBV28 and TRBJ2-4, the full variable domain is DVKVTQSSRYLVKRTGEKVFLECVQDMDHENMFWYRQDPGLGLRLIYFSYDVKMKEKGDIPEGYSVSREKKERFSLILESASTNQTSMYLCVMGSRAWGKNIQYFGAGTRLSVL.